This T cell receptor beta chain was sequenced for a study of control samples from healthy donors and cancer patients. The CDR3 has 16 amino acids. V was shortened by 6 bases and J by 7 bases, with 22 bases between the two germline ends. Germline CDR1 and CDR2: MNHEY and SMNVEV (reference sequence). Using immunoSEQ multiplex PCR, the repertoire was profiled, and TCRdb retains in-frame clones only, with some absent. Of about 160,000 clones listed, around 95% are singletons. This clonotype was obtained from a woman aged 60-75 years in good health. The J gene is TRBJ2-1, the V gene TRBV27, with D maybe TRBD1 (6 bases). The sample consisted of blood. The CDR3 loop reads CASSQGHTPGLNEQFF. CDR3 sequence (DNA): TGTGCCAGCAGCCAGGGACACACCCCCGGTCTGAATGAGCAGTTCTTC.